This TCR beta chain came from a study of naive and memory T cell subsets (dated by TCRdb to about 2017). At the level of the whole study: The study applied an open-source, UMI-based TCR alpha and beta sequencing pipeline to sorted naive and memory peripheral blood T cell subsets. The results of the functional CMV T cell responses matched the IgG serology results in every case. RNA was DNase-treated and reverse transcribed with TCR constant-region primers, mostly using SuperScript III.

Points the paper makes about the study in general: No ground truth was available to validate the repertoire findings for the naive and memory subsets. TCR abundance followed a power law with an exponent that was different for naive and memory subsets but consistent across the three individuals. Gini index rose and Shannon and inverse Simpson diversity fell from naive through CM, EM and EMRA in both CD4 and CD8 cells. Naive repertoires, especially CD8, contained a few larger clonotypes, possibly memory cells re-expressing CD45RA. After error correction, only a single occurrence was seen for over 95% of naive TCR sequences, so much steeper abundance distributions were produced than in memory subsets. Clonotypes were defined as single alpha or beta chain sequences, not paired alpha/beta receptors. RNA-based TCR counts may be affected by expression changes linked to T cell activation and differentiation.

This clonotype was detected a few times. No antigen is known for it. Base qualities are not provided; no much larger clone lies one nucleotide away. The library was obtained by UMI-ligation and nested PCR. An equimolar mix of two oligonucleotides covering both TRBC1 and TRBC2 was used as the beta constant-region primer. A single-stranded oligonucleotide containing the SP2 primer and a 12-nucleotide UMI was joined to the 3' end of the cDNA by T4 RNA ligase 1. Four rounds of PCR, combining the SP2 primer with nested alpha and beta constant-region primers, were used to amplify the ligated cDNA. The ligation reaction was kept at 16 degrees C for roughly 18-24 hours. PCR2 was typically run as a SYBR Green qPCR and stopped at a predetermined threshold to prevent over-amplification. Every purification after the first one was done using Agencourt AMPure XP magnetic beads. Library amounts were measured by Qubit and library quality was assessed on a TapeStation, where the main peak was expected at around 650 bp. Pooled libraries were sequenced on an Illumina MiSeq with v2 2x251 paired-end kits, typically giving roughly 0.9-2.3 million reads per sample. Each sample's library went into the pool at 4 to 5 nM, and about 4.5-7% PhiX was added to help with cluster recognition. On the study's bioinformatics: FASTQ reads processed by Demultiplexor were assigned V and J genes by Decombinator through tag matching that tolerated a single base-pair mismatch. Collapsinator relied on UMIs to fix sequencing errors as well as frequency errors caused by PCR heterogeneity. TCRs were translated and CDR3s were extracted from the conserved cysteine to the FGXG phenylalanine by CDR3Translator, with non-productive sequences being flagged. Repertoires were subsampled to equal numbers of UMI-defined TCRs before Gini, Shannon entropy and inverse Simpson indices were calculated. Within the linear range, a power law was fitted to clonotype abundance distributions using maximum likelihood. Similar UMI counts, unique TCR numbers and clonal distributions were obtained with the pipeline and with MIGEC on one naive CD8 sample. In one analysis, naive TCRs that were also found in any memory subset of the same donor were excluded from the naive repertoire. The repertoires were searched for approximately 7,000 CMV-associated CDR3 sequences that had been compiled from VDJdb and a published dataset. TCRdb cleaned the public reads at Q25 with fastp, built clones with MiXCR and kept in-frame beta chains. Each entry is one CDR3 protein sequence, shown with its most common DNA and genes. The V and J calls and clone size come from TCRdb's table, not from the authors' own analysis. For this sample the table gives 140,000 to 150,000 distinct CDR3 sequences, of which around 15% were detected only once. The ten largest clones add up to about 0.15% of the sample.

From the second PCR step onward, the TCR alpha chain libraries and the TCR beta chain libraries were amplified separately. CMV status of each donor was established by measuring IFNgamma production from CD4+ T cells after fresh PBMCs were stimulated overnight with CMV viral lysate. Using Miltenyi beads, CD4 T cells were first positively selected, and CD8 T cells were then positively selected from the CD4-negative fraction. After staining for CD3, CD4, CD8, CD45RA, CD27 and a live/dead dye, cells were sorted on a BD Aria II into four subsets based on CD45RA and CD27. Blood was obtained from three healthy volunteers, and the blood from each volunteer was fractionated into CD4 and CD8 T cells and subsequently into four differentiation subsets. Approximately 120 ml of peripheral blood was drawn per donor, and PBMC were isolated by Ficoll-Paque PLUS density-gradient centrifugation. The sorted cells were lysed in RLT buffer, after which RNA was extracted using a Qiagen RNeasy kit and kept at -80 degrees C.

This TCR was sampled from a human donor in good health. Material: naive CD4+ T cells from blood. Interpreted using the paper, the cell subset or site label stands for: naive T cells, CD45RA high CD27+.

The DNA sequence is as follows: TGTGCCAGCAGTCCTGGACTAGCGGGAATAAAGACCCAGTACTTC. This encodes CASSPGLAGIKTQYF. The receptor chain draws on TRBV27 and TRBJ2-5; TRBD2 agrees with 12 junctional bases. The junction shows trimming of 5 bases on V and 6 bases on J, and the gene matches do not reach 7 bases of it. CDR1 and CDR2 were assigned from the germline V gene (reference sequence) as MNHEY and SMNVEV. The CDR3, from cysteine to phenylalanine, totals 15 residues. The CDR3 DNA has 45 bases and is translated from base 1.